This TCR beta chain was retrieved from a study of T cells in Graves' hyperthyroidism and ophthalmopathy. Whole-study findings and limits: Ophthalmopathy and stable hyperthyroidism were separated by a 13 V-J model.

Amplified TCR beta CDR3 regions came from RNA transcripts. HTBI primers were the set used in a first-round RT-PCR of the TCR CDR3. Using its own MiXCR run on the multiplex PCR reads, TCRdb lists one record per CDR3 protein. The table lists approximately 430,000 distinct CDR3 sequences, 15% to 17% of them singletons. Graves' hyperthyroidism was deemed stable absent ophthalmopathy progression within 18 months. Patients aged 18 to 65 had newly diagnosed hyperthyroidism of under 2 months' duration. This clonotype appeared many times. Its specificity is not known. The sample taken for sequencing was blood. This TCR was recovered from a woman aged 18 to 35 with Graves' hyperthyroidism.

CDR3 nucleotides: TGTGCCAGCTCACCTAGACACTTCCAAGAGACCCAGTACTTC. Its translation: CASSPRHFQETQYF. The chain combines TRBV18 with TRBJ2-5; D remains unclear. The CDR3 spans 14 residues. The germline V gene has CDR1 KGHSH and CDR2 LQKENI. With 3 bases removed from V and 1 base from J, the gap between germline ends came to 9 bases. Drawing the rest from reference TRBV18 and TRBJ2-5, the complete variable domain is NAGVMQNPRHLVRRRGQEARLRCSPMKGHSHVYWYRQLPEEGLKFMVYLQKENIIDESGMPKERFSAEFPKEGPSILRIQQVVRGDSAAYFCASSPRHFQETQYFGPGTRLLVL.